The 23 T cell receptor beta chains in this list originate from one sample, sequenced in a study of cytomegalovirus exposure and HLA in healthy donors. 13 Jbeta primers and 60 Vbeta primers were used for the PCR. TCRdb's copy holds only in-frame clones and misses some; the assay was immunoSEQ multiplex PCR. The sample has 200,000 to 250,000 clones, around 73% seen once. Sequenced sample: PBMCs. The receptors stem from a male donor in good health and CMV-seronegative.

As DNA, the CDR3 is TGTGCCAGTAGTAATACCAACAGGGGCCTCTATGGCTACACCTTC. Protein: CASSNTNRGLYGYTF. The J gene is TRBJ1-2, the V gene TRBV19, with 7 bases aligning to TRBD1. CDR1 is LNHDA, CDR2 SQIVND, per germline (reference sequence). The CDR3 length is 15 residues. Losses at the gene ends were 4 bases for V and 4 bases for J; bases not matched to a gene: 9. The full variable domain, rest sourced from reference TRBV19 and TRBJ1-2, is DGGITQSPKYLFRKEGQNVTLSCEQNLNHDAMYWYRQDPGQGLRLIYYSQIVNDFQKGDIAEGYSVSREKKESFPLTVTSAQKNPTAFYLCASSNTNRGLYGYTFGSGTRLTVV.

The rearrangement joins TRBV2 to TRBJ1-4; no reliable D call. The CDR3 spans 14 residues. Germline CDR1 SNHLY, CDR2 FYNNEI. V lost 6 bases, J lost 2 bases, and 10 bases lay in between. CDR3 in DNA: TGTGCCAGCAGGCAGACATCTACTAATGAAAAACTGTTTTTT. Translation gives CASRQTSTNEKLFF.

This clone was detected only once. The chain joins TRBV2 to TRBJ2-7; the match to TRBD2 covers 7 bases. This CDR3 has 14 amino acids. Germline CDR1 and CDR2: SNHLY and FYNNEI. V gave up 8 bases and J gave up 2 bases; unmatched junction bases: 9. CDR3 coding DNA: TGTGCCAGCTCCACGGGAGGTTACCCCTACGAGCAGTACTTC. This encodes CASSTGGYPYEQYF.

V usage is TRBV5-1 and J usage is TRBJ2-7; maybe TRBD1 (5 bases). V lost 2 bases, J lost 2 bases, and 11 bases lay in between. CDR1 and CDR2 from the germline V gene are SGHRS and YFSETQ. The length of the CDR3 is 14 residues. This chain's CDR3 is CASSFQYRTYEQYF. The DNA for the CDR3 is TGCGCCAGCAGCTTCCAGTACAGGACCTACGAGCAGTACTTC.

The chain employs TRBV18 and TRBJ1-3; D unresolved. V was pared by 4 bases and J by 0 bases, with 10 bases between. Germline CDR1 is KGHSH and CDR2 is LQKENI. This CDR3 region has 15 residues. The CDR3: CASSRGGSSGNTIYF. The CDR3 DNA reads TGTGCCAGCTCACGAGGCGGTTCCTCTGGAAACACCATATATTTT.

The chain recombines TRBV5-5 with TRBJ1-1; D is ambiguous. From germline, CDR1 is SGHKS and CDR2 YYEKEE (reference sequence). V was cut by 2 bases and J by 0 bases, with 2 bases left in between. The CDR3 consists of 12 residues. CDR3 sequence: CASSFLNTEAFF. The CDR3 region has the DNA TGTGCCAGCAGCTTCTTGAACACTGAAGCTTTCTTT.

The V call is TRBV9, the J call TRBJ2-1, with D possibly matching TRBD2 (6 bases). V was shortened by 3 bases and J by 10 bases, with 23 bases between the two germline ends. The CDR3 consists of 16 residues. Germline CDR1 SGDLS, CDR2 YYNGEE. CDR3 nucleotide sequence: TGTGCCAGCAGCGATAGACGCCCGGCTGATCGGGGGGAGCAGTTCTTC. It specifies CASSDRRPADRGEQFF. Full variable domain (remainder filled in from reference TRBV9 and TRBJ2-1): DSGVTQTPKHLITATGQRVTLRCSPRSGDLSVYWYQQSLDQGLQFLIQYYNGEERAKGNILERFSAQQFPDLHSELNLSSLELGDSALYFCASSDRRPADRGEQFFGPGTRLTVL.

This chain joins TRBV7-2 and TRBJ1-3; D is unclear. The V end lost 6 bases, the J end lost 3 bases, and 9 bases lay between the germline ends. Germline V gene lookup returns CDR1 SGHTA and CDR2 FQGNSA. The CDR3 runs to 13 residues. As DNA, the CDR3 is TGTGCCAGCAGGGCTGCTGGTGGAAACACCATATATTTT. Translated, it gives CASRAAGGNTIYF.

V gene TRBV19 combines with J gene TRBJ1-1; 12 bases fit TRBD1. The CDR3 is made up of 16 amino acids. Germline V CDR1 and CDR2: LNHDA, SQIVND (reference sequence). Trimming at V came to 4 bases and at J to 4 bases, leaving 7 bases not matched to a gene. The CDR3 here is CASSNPGQGARTEAFF. CDR3 DNA: TGTGCCAGTAGTAACCCGGGACAGGGGGCGCGCACTGAAGCTTTCTTT.

V is TRBV5-1 and J is TRBJ1-1; perhaps TRBD1 as D (5 bases). Trimming removed 1 base at V and 2 bases at J, with 12 bases between. CDR3 length: 15 residues. CDR1 is SGHRS and CDR2 is YFSETQ in the germline V gene. The CDR3 region has the DNA TGCGCCAGCAGCTTGATTTCAGGGTATAACACTGAAGCTTTCTTT. Its translation: CASSLISGYNTEAFF.

The CDR3 coding sequence is TGTGCCTGGAGTGTAGGGCAGGGAGGGGAGCAGTACTTC. Amino acids: CAWSVGQGGEQYF. The chain uses TRBV30 and TRBJ2-7; 7 bases line up with TRBD2. Germline V gene lookup returns CDR1 GTSNPN and CDR2 SVGIG (reference sequence). The CDR3 consists of 13 residues. V was pared by 0 bases and J by 7 bases, with 6 bases of the junction left unmatched.

The CDR3 is CASSNRGGSNQPQHF. In DNA form, the CDR3 reads TGTGCCAGCAGCAACAGGGGGGGGAGCAATCAGCCCCAGCATTTT. This sequence joins TRBV28 and TRBJ1-5, with 8 bases fitting TRBD1. CDR3 length equals 15 residues. The V gene's germline CDR1 is MDHEN and CDR2 SYDVKM. The ends lost 6 bases at V and 1 base at J; junction bases unmatched: 5.

The chain has TRBV27 and TRBJ2-7; D is possibly TRBD2 (5 bases). There are 13 residues in the CDR3. CDR1 MNHEY and CDR2 SMNVEV come from the germline V gene (reference sequence). V was cut by 6 bases and J by 2 bases, with 11 bases left in between. The CDR3 loop reads CASSTAGTYEQYF. The CDR3 DNA sequence: TGTGCCAGCAGCACGGCCGGGACCTACGAGCAGTACTTC.

Written as DNA, the CDR3 is TGTGCCAGCAGTATAAGCGGGCCCCTCTACGAGCAGTACTTC. Translation gives CASSISGPLYEQYF. The chain combines TRBV27 with TRBJ2-7, with D tentatively TRBD2 (6 bases). V was pared by 5 bases and J by 3 bases, with 14 bases between. CDR3 length equals 14 residues. Germline V gene lookup returns CDR1 MNHEY and CDR2 SMNVEV (reference sequence).

The chain uses TRBV27 and TRBJ1-4; TRBD1 matches at 8 bases. CDR3 length: 15 residues. Unmatched junction bases numbered 8, after V lost 6 bases and J lost 5 bases. The V gene's germline CDR1 is MNHEY and CDR2 SMNVEV (reference sequence). The CDR3 nucleotides read TGTGCCAGCAGGGAACAGGGGGGGTCCAATGAAAAACTGTTTTTT. It translates to CASREQGGSNEKLFF. The whole variable domain, remainder taken from reference TRBV27 and TRBJ1-4, is EAQVTQNPRYLITVTGKKLTVTCSQNMNHEYMSWYRQDPGLGLRQIYYSMNVEVTDKGDVPEGYKVSRKEKRNFPLILESPSPNQTSLYFCASREQGGSNEKLFFGSGTQLSVL.

The chain uses TRBV5-1 and TRBJ1-2; TRBD1 is a possible D gene (5 bases). Germline CDR1 and CDR2: SGHRS and YFSETQ. The CDR3 covers 13 residues. Trimming took 0 bases from V and 6 from J, leaving 9 bases between them. The CDR3 protein is CASSLGSGDGYTF. The DNA of the CDR3 is TGCGCCAGCAGCTTGGGGTCGGGGGATGGCTACACCTTC.

The J gene is TRBJ2-1, the V gene TRBV29-1, with 7 nucleotides matching TRBD1. Germline V gene sequence: CDR1 SQVTM, CDR2 ANQGSEA. J gave up 9 bases and V 6 bases, and 14 bases lay outside the gene matches. The CDR3 has 14 residues. The CDR3: CSVVKGAGWSEQFF. The CDR3 DNA reads TGCAGCGTGGTGAAGGGGGCAGGGTGGAGTGAGCAGTTCTTC.

The chain combines TRBV19 with TRBJ2-7, with D tentatively TRBD2 (5 bases). CDR1 is LNHDA, CDR2 SQIVND, per germline (reference sequence). CDR3 length equals 12 residues. V lost 5 bases, J lost 6 bases, and 11 bases lay in between. CDR3 in DNA: TGTGCCAGTAGTTTTATAAGCGGCGAGCAGTACTTC. This sequence encodes CASSFISGEQYF.

V usage is TRBV6-6 and J usage is TRBJ2-5; D not resolved. The J call may be faulty, since TRBJ2-7 better matches the DNA end. This CDR3 contains 14 residues. Germline CDR1 reads MNHNY; CDR2 reads SVGAGI (reference sequence). CDR3 sequence reads: CASSPDFSSYEQYF. For the CDR3, the DNA is TGTGCCAGCAGCCCCGACTTCAGCTCCTACGAGCAGTACTTC.

Concerning this clone: One junction end disagrees with the germline gene, perhaps due to a read error. This rearrangement joins TRBV6-5 to TRBJ2-7; 9 bases match TRBD1. The CDR3 runs to 14 residues. The germline CDR1 and CDR2 sequences are MNHEY and SVGAGI. The DNA of the CDR3 is TGTGCCAGCAGTCCCGGGACAGGGACATACGCGCAGTACTTC. Translation: CASSPGTGTYAQYF.

This rearrangement joins TRBV19 to TRBJ2-5; a possible D gene is TRBD2 (7 bases). Judging by the DNA end, TRBJ2-7 fits better; the J call may be wrong. This CDR3 spans 14 amino acids. Germline assignment: CDR1 LNHDA and CDR2 SQIVND (reference sequence). This chain's CDR3 is CASSIRGGADEQYF. The CDR3 DNA sequence: TGTGCCAGTAGTATAAGGGGGGGGGCGGACGAGCAGTACTTC.

The rearrangement links TRBV5-1 to TRBJ1-4; 10 nucleotides agree with TRBD1. Germline V lookup: CDR1 SGHRS, CDR2 YFSETQ. With 4 bases clipped from V and 11 bases from J, the junction kept 11 bases outside the gene matches. The CDR3 is 15 residues long. The CDR3 nucleotides read TGCGCCAGCAGCCAGGGACAGGGGCCGACCTTGAAACTGTTTTTT. Its translation: CASSQGQGPTLKLFF.

This rearrangement joins TRBV13 to TRBJ2-5; 7 bases agree with TRBD2. This CDR3 has 15 residues. After removal of 1 base from V and 3 bases from J, the junction contained 5 bases not matched to a gene. From germline, CDR1 is PRHDT and CDR2 FYEKMQ (reference sequence). The CDR3 DNA sequence: TGTGCCAGCAGCTTAGCCTCCGGGGGGAAAGAGACCCAGTACTTC. It is translated as CASSLASGGKETQYF.